This TCR beta chain was recovered during a study of blood T cell repertoires in COVID-19. Study-wide context: COVID-19 samples, acute and convalescent, were from the United States, Italy and Spain.

Authors' processing steps: Reference gene primer amplification gave estimated nucleated cell counts. Libraries were prepared by immunoSEQ multiplex PCR; TCRdb keeps only in-frame clonotypes and omits some of them. From that table come the V and J calls and clone size; the DNA was used to work out D and trimming. Of about 38,000 clones detected, roughly 85% appear once; the ten largest clones hold around 5.1%. This CDR3 has 14 amino acids. Germline trimming cut 0 bases from V and 7 bases from J; bases unmatched to any gene: 4. The germline CDR1 and CDR2 sequences are SGHRS and YFSETQ. Enrolled during active infection, Seattle patients were then followed longitudinally.

The material sequenced was peripheral blood. This chain uses TRBV5-1 with TRBJ1-5; 7 bases align to TRBD1. The sequence derives from a man aged 55 to 69 with COVID-19, enrolled during active disease. In DNA, the CDR3 is TGCGCCAGCAGCTTGGGACAGGGTGCGCAGCCCCAGCATTTT. Amino acid sequence: CASSLGQGAQPQHF.